The clone carrying this T cell receptor beta chain was picked up many times. TCRdb used MiXCR to reprocess the reads, holding one entry per CDR3 protein. Among more than 400,000 distinct CDR3 sequences, around 27% were seen once, and the ten largest hold about 13%. This record comes from a study of T cell repertoires in cytomegalovirus infection. Study information: Public TCR beta signature analysis indicated the presence of both CMV infection and matching HLA type.

Sequencing used PBMCs. This receptor was taken from a human donor in good health (CMV status not recorded). Some clones in this sample may be carry-over from other donors' samples.

The CDR3 loop reads CASSKRVYYGYTF. In DNA, the CDR3 is TGTGCCAGCAGCAAACGGGTATACTATGGCTACACCTTC. V usage is TRBV7-9 and J usage is TRBJ1-2; no reliable D call. The length of the CDR3 is 13 residues. V was trimmed by 5 bases and J by 3 bases, leaving 10 bases between them. Germline-derived CDR1 and CDR2 are SEHNR and FQNEAQ (reference sequence).